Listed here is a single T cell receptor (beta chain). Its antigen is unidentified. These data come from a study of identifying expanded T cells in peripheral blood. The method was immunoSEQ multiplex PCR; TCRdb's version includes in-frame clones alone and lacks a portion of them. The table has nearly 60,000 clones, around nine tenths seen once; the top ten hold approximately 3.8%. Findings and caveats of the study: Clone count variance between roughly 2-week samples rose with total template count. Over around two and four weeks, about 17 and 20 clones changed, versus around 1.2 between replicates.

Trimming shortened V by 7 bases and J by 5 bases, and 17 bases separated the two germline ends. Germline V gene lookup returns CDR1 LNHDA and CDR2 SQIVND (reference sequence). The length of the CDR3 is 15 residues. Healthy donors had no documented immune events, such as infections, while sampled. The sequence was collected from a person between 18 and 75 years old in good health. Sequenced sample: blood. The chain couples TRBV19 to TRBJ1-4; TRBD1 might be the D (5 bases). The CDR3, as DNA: TGTGCCAGTAAAGGGGTTGGTAGGGCCAATGAAAAACTGTTTTTT. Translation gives CASKGVGRANEKLFF.